One and the same sample provided the 22 T cell receptor beta chains below, sequenced in a study of cytomegalovirus exposure and HLA in healthy donors. Sequencing was performed with immunoSEQ multiplex PCR; in TCRdb, only in-frame clones are kept and a portion is missing. The sample has 350,000 or so clones; more than 80% are singletons. The sample comprised PBMCs. The receptor set was obtained from a young woman in good health and CMV-seronegative.

The chain joins TRBV4-3 to TRBJ2-2; 10 positions agree with TRBD2. This CDR3 contains 16 residues. Germline CDR1 reads LGHNA; CDR2 reads YSLEER. Trimming removed 4 bases from V and 1 base from J; junction bases left unmatched: 3. CDR3 residues: CASSRIAGGNTGELFF. In DNA form, the CDR3 reads TGCGCCAGCAGCCGTATAGCGGGAGGGAACACCGGGGAGCTGTTTTTT.

The chain has TRBV12-5 and TRBJ1-2; no reliable D call. Trimming shortened V by 2 bases and J by 6 bases, and 10 bases separated the two germline ends. CDR1 and CDR2 from the germline V gene are LGHNT and FRNRAP. This CDR3 is built from 13 residues. CDR3 nucleotides: TGTGCTAGTGGTTTGCCCCGGACTCATGGCTACACCTTC. This sequence encodes CASGLPRTHGYTF.

The CDR3 reads CAVAGVSNTQYF. The CDR3 nucleotides are TGTGCCGTTGCCGGGGTTTCTAATACGCAGTACTTC. The rearrangement joins TRBV19 to TRBJ2-7; TRBD2 might be the D (5 bases). Trimming left V 11 bases short and J 9 bases short, with 20 bases between. The CDR3 consists of 12 residues. The germline CDR1 and CDR2 sequences are LNHDA and SQIVND (reference sequence).

The V call is TRBV6-6, the J call TRBJ2-2; possible D gene TRBD1, 6 bases. Germline values: CDR1 MNHNY, CDR2 SVGAGI (reference sequence). V dropped 8 bases and J dropped 2 bases, with 9 bases sitting between them. The CDR3 runs to 13 residues. The CDR3 DNA is TGTGCCAGCCGGGACACAAACACCGGGGAGCTGTTTTTT. It specifies CASRDTNTGELFF.

This chain uses TRBV5-6 with TRBJ2-7; 12 bases align to TRBD1. The CDR3 totals 15 residues. Trimming cost V 4 bases and J 4 bases; bases outside gene matches: 6. Germline assignment: CDR1 SGHDT and CDR2 YYEEEE. The CDR3 is CASSPGTGGLYEQYF. CDR3 DNA: TGTGCCAGCAGCCCAGGGACAGGGGGCTTATACGAGCAGTACTTC.

This sequence joins TRBV18 and TRBJ2-7; 7 bases align to TRBD2. Unmatched junction bases numbered 6, after V lost 2 bases and J lost 2 bases. CDR1 and CDR2 from the germline V gene are KGHSH and LQKENI. The CDR3 consists of 15 residues. The CDR3 protein is CASSPKREGTYEQYF. CDR3 nucleotides: TGTGCCAGCTCACCAAAGCGGGAAGGCACCTACGAGCAGTACTTC.

V is TRBV6-5 and J is TRBJ2-6, with D uncertain. Trimming shortened V by 6 bases and J by 1 base, and 10 bases separated the two germline ends. The CDR3 loop spans 15 amino acids. Germline assignment: CDR1 MNHEY and CDR2 SVGAGI. The CDR3 DNA follows: TGTGCCAGCAGCGAAAGGAGATCTGGGGCCAACGTCCTGACTTTC. Its protein product is CASSERRSGANVLTF.

The CDR3 loop reads CASSQEASGTYEQYF. DNA of the CDR3: TGCGCCAGCAGCCAAGAGGCCAGCGGGACCTACGAGCAGTACTTC. The V and J genes are TRBV4-1 and TRBJ2-7, with 7 bases aligning to TRBD2. This CDR3 region has 15 residues. V lost 0 bases, J lost 2 bases, and 4 bases stayed unmatched. The germline V gene encodes CDR1 MGHRA and CDR2 YSYEKL.

The CDR3 spells CASTKVAGVDDTQYF. As DNA, the CDR3 is TGCGCCAGCACCAAAGTAGCGGGAGTCGATGATACGCAGTATTTT. The chain combines TRBV4-3 with TRBJ2-3; TRBD2 aligns across 9 bases. Per germline, CDR1 LGHNA and CDR2 YSLEER. This CDR3 has 15 amino acids. With V trimmed by 7 bases and J by 6 bases, 11 bases remained unmatched.

The DNA for the CDR3 is TGTGCCAGCAGTTTATCGACGGGAACAGGGGGCTACGAGCAGTACTTC. It encodes CASSLSTGTGGYEQYF. The chain recombines TRBV28 with TRBJ2-7, with 8 bases matching TRBD1. Germline lookup yields CDR1 MDHEN and CDR2 SYDVKM. CDR3 length: 16 amino acids. V dropped 1 base and J dropped 3; count of bases not matched to a gene: 8.

The V and J genes are TRBV4-2 and TRBJ2-2; tentatively, D is TRBD1 (6 bases). Trimming stripped 9 bases from V and 4 bases from J, with 15 bases between. CDR1 LGHNA and CDR2 YNFKEQ come from the germline V gene. This CDR3 contains 14 residues. CDR3 loop: CASTGGSTTGELFF. CDR3 in DNA: TGTGCCAGTACTGGGGGCTCTACCACCGGGGAGCTGTTTTTT.

This clone was picked up a small number of times. This chain links TRBV18 with TRBJ1-2; D ambiguous. Germline loops: CDR1 KGHSH, CDR2 LQKENI. The CDR3 runs 13 residues. The V and J ends lost 3 bases and 5 bases respectively, with 10 bases between them. This chain's CDR3 is CASSPGETYGYTF. In DNA form, the CDR3 reads TGTGCCAGCTCACCGGGTGAGACTTATGGCTACACCTTC.

This clone was found many times. The chain combines TRBV7-3 with TRBJ2-2; 11 bases are shared with TRBD2. Germline loops: CDR1 SGHTA, CDR2 FQGTGA. CDR3 length: 14 amino acids. The V and J ends lost 3 bases and 8 bases, in that order; junction bases with no gene match: 2. CDR3 loop: CASSLTSGIGELFF. The CDR3 DNA is TGTGCCAGCAGCTTGACTAGCGGGATTGGGGAGCTGTTTTTT.

The J gene is TRBJ1-1, the V gene TRBV6-5; D may be TRBD1 (5 bases). V lost 4 bases, J lost 1 base, and 16 bases lay in between. This CDR3 has 16 amino acids. Germline CDR1 MNHEY, CDR2 SVGAGI. The CDR3 DNA sequence: TGTGCCAGCAGTTTACCCCGGGGGGGTGGGAACACTGAAGCTTTCTTT. Protein: CASSLPRGGGNTEAFF.

The gene calls are TRBV7-2 and TRBJ1-2, with 9 bases aligning to TRBD1. V dropped 1 base and J dropped 2; count of bases not matched to a gene: 5. CDR1 is SGHTA, CDR2 FQGNSA, per germline. This CDR3 has 16 amino acids. The CDR3 DNA is TGTGCCAGCAGCTTAGTACAGGGGGCTCTAAACTATGGCTACACCTTC. The encoded protein is CASSLVQGALNYGYTF.

This sequence joins TRBV7-9 and TRBJ1-1; TRBD1 matches 10 bases. V gave up 5 bases and J gave up 6 bases; unmatched junction bases: 6. Germline V CDR1 and CDR2: SEHNR, FQNEAQ (reference sequence). This CDR3 spans 14 amino acids. The DNA for the CDR3 is TGTGCCAGCAGCGTGGACAGGGGGTACGCTGAAGCTTTCTTT. Its translation is CASSVDRGYAEAFF.

The J gene is TRBJ2-1, the V gene TRBV5-6, with TRBD2 identical over 11 bases. CDR3 length equals 17 residues. After removal of 1 base from V and 4 bases from J, the junction contained 7 bases not matched to a gene. In germline, CDR1 is SGHDT, CDR2 YYEEEE. The CDR3 nucleotides read TGTGCCAGCAGCTTGTCCCAGGGACTAGCGGAATACAATGAGCAGTTCTTC. Its translation: CASSLSQGLAEYNEQFF.

This clone has only one observation. The chain couples TRBV28 to TRBJ1-1; TRBD1 aligns across 7 bases. Trimming took 4 bases from V and 0 from J; bases not matched to a gene: 5. The CDR3 has 15 amino acids. Germline V gene sequence: CDR1 MDHEN, CDR2 SYDVKM. The CDR3 region is CASSSGTAMNTEAFF. CDR3 coding DNA: TGTGCCAGCAGTTCCGGGACAGCAATGAACACTGAAGCTTTCTTT.

The rearrangement uses TRBV15 and TRBJ1-4; TRBD1 matches 7 bases. CDR1 and CDR2 (germline): LNHNV, YYDKDF (reference sequence). J gave up 8 bases and V 3 bases, and 6 bases lay outside the gene matches. This CDR3 comprises 14 residues. CDR3 region: CATSRGQSREKLFF. The CDR3 DNA reads TGTGCCACCAGCAGGGGACAGTCTCGGGAAAAACTGTTTTTT.

The chain uses TRBV6-5 and TRBJ2-7; 7 bases agree with TRBD2. Trimming cost V 8 bases and J 3 bases; bases outside gene matches: 7. The CDR3 is 13 residues long. Germline lookup yields CDR1 MNHEY and CDR2 SVGAGI. CDR3: CASGPGGNYEQYF. The CDR3 nucleotides are TGTGCCAGCGGCCCCGGGGGGAACTACGAGCAGTACTTC.

The chain is built from TRBV7-9 and TRBJ1-2; the D gene is possibly TRBD1 (5 bases). Per germline, CDR1 SEHNR and CDR2 FQNEAQ (reference sequence). V lost 5 bases and J lost 0, with 13 bases in between. The CDR3 extends over 15 amino acids. The CDR3 loop reads CASSHLDIANYGYTF. CDR3 DNA sequence: TGTGCCAGCAGCCACCTGGACATCGCTAACTATGGCTACACCTTC.

The chain uses TRBV27 and TRBJ1-4; D call uncertain. Trimming took off 5 bases at V and 0 bases at J, with 10 bases between the two ends. Germline-derived CDR1 and CDR2 are MNHEY and SMNVEV (reference sequence). The CDR3 has 15 residues. The CDR3 spells CASSLYSPTNEKLFF. In DNA form, the CDR3 reads TGTGCCAGCAGTCTATACAGTCCAACTAATGAAAAACTGTTTTTT.